Listed here are 5 T cell receptor beta chains from one sample, sequenced in a study of blood T cell repertoires in COVID-19. Repertoires were generated with immunoSEQ multiplex PCR, while TCRdb's copy carries only in-frame clones and drops some. Seen here are approximately 470,000 clones, 75% to 90% observed once, and the top ten hold about 0.7%. Source material: PBMCs or T cells enriched from blood (not recorded which). Every receptor here comes from a woman younger than 30 who had recovered from COVID-19.

The CDR3 region is CASSPATSGGAGELFF. CDR3 DNA: TGTGCCAGCAGTCCCGCGACTAGCGGGGGGGCCGGGGAGCTGTTTTTT. The chain carries TRBV27 and TRBJ2-2, with 14 bases aligning to TRBD2. Germline V gene lookup returns CDR1 MNHEY and CDR2 SMNVEV (reference sequence). The CDR3 extends over 16 amino acids. After removal of 5 bases from V and 6 bases from J, the junction contained 5 bases not matched to a gene.

The chain is built from TRBV9 and TRBJ1-4, with 10 nucleotides matching TRBD1. The CDR3 has 16 amino acids. The V gene's germline CDR1 is SGDLS and CDR2 YYNGEE. The J segment lost 6 bases and the V segment lost 4 bases, leaving 9 bases of the junction unmatched. CDR3 region: CASSPTPGTGDEKLFF. CDR3 coding DNA: TGTGCCAGCAGCCCGACCCCCGGGACAGGGGATGAAAAACTGTTTTTT.

The rearrangement joins TRBV11-2 to TRBJ1-2, with D unclear. This CDR3 region has 13 residues. The V gene lost 1 base and the J gene lost 5 bases, with 8 bases spanning the gap. Germline V gene sequence: CDR1 SGHAT, CDR2 FQNNGV. CDR3 sequence (DNA): TGTGCCAGCAGCTTAGCGCGGGAATATGGCTACACCTTC. Protein product: CASSLAREYGYTF.

The chain carries TRBV4-1 and TRBJ1-3; 10 bases agree with TRBD1. The germline V gene encodes CDR1 MGHRA and CDR2 YSYEKL. The junction had 16 bases not matched to a gene; V was cut back by 2 bases and J by 0 bases. The CDR3 spans 21 residues. The CDR3 nucleotides read TGCGCCAGCAGCCAACGGTCCAGCGTGACAGGGGGCCCTACCTCTGGAAACACCATATATTTT. This encodes CASSQRSSVTGGPTSGNTIYF.

The chain carries TRBV10-3 and TRBJ2-3; 11 bases align to TRBD2. CDR1 is ENHRY, CDR2 SYGVKD, per germline. The CDR3 consists of 15 residues. After removal of 7 bases from V and 8 bases from J, the junction contained 11 bases not matched to a gene. Here the CDR3 reads CAIKNSGGAKGTQYF. CDR3 nucleotides: TGTGCCATCAAAAATAGCGGGGGGGCCAAAGGTACGCAGTATTTT.